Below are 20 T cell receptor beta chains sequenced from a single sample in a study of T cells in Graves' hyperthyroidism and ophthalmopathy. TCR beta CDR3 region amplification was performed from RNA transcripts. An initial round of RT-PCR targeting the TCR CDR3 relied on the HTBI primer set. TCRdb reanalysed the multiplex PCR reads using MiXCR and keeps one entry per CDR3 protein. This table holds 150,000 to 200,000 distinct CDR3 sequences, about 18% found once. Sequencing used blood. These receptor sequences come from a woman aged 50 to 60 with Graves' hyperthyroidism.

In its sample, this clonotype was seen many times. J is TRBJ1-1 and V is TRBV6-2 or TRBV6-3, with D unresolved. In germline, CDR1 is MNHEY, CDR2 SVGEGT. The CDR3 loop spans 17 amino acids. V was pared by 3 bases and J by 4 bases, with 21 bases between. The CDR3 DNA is TGTGCCAGCAGTTATCTCGCAGACGGGGTTCGGGGCACTGAAGCTTTCTTT. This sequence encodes CASSYLADGVRGTEAFF.

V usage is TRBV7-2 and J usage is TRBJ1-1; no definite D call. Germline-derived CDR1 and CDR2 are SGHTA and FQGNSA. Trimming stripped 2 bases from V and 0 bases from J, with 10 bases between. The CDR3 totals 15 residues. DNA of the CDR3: TGTGCCAGCAGCTTATCCCAGGCCATGAACACTGAAGCTTTCTTT. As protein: CASSLSQAMNTEAFF.

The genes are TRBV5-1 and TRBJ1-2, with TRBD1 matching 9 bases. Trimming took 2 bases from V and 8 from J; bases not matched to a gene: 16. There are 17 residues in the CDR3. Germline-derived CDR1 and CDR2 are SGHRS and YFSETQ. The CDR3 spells CASSFRLPDRGIEGYTF. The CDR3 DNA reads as TGCGCCAGCAGCTTTCGTCTTCCGGACAGGGGCATTGAGGGCTACACCTTC.

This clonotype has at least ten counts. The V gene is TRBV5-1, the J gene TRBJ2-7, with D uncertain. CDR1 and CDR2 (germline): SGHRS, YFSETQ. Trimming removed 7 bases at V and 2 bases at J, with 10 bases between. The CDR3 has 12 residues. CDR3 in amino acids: CASGPGPYEQYF. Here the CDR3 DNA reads TGCGCCAGCGGCCCCGGACCCTACGAGCAGTACTTC. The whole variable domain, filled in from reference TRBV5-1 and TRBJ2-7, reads KAGVTQTPRYLIKTRGQQVTLSCSPISGHRSVSWYQQTPGQGLQFLFEYFSETQRNKGNFPGRFSGRQFSNSRSEMNVSTLELGDSALYLCASGPGPYEQYFGPGTRLTVT.

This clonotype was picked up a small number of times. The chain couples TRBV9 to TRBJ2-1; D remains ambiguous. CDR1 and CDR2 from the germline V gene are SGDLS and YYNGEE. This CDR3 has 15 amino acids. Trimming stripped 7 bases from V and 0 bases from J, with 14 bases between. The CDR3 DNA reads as TGTGCCAGCGCCTCTGCACGCCACTCCTACAATGAGCAGTTCTTC. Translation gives CASASARHSYNEQFF.

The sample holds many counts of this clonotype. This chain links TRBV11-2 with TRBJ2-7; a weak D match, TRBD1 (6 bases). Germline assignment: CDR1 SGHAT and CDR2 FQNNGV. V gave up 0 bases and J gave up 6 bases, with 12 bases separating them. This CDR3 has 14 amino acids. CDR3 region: CASSLDHRVGEQYF. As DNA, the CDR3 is TGTGCCAGCAGCTTAGATCACAGGGTAGGCGAGCAGTACTTC.

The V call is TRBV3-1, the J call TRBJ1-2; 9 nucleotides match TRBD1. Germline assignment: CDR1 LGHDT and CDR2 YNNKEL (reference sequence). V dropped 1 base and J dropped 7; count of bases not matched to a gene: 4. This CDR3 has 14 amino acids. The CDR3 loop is CASSQVQGAGGYTF. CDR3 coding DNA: TGTGCCAGCAGCCAAGTACAGGGGGCAGGTGGCTACACCTTC. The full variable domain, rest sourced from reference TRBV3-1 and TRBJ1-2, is DTAVSQTPKYLVTQMGNDKSIKCEQNLGHDTMYWYKQDSKKFLKIMFSYNNKELIINETVPNRFSPKSPDKAHLNLHINSLELGDSAVYFCASSQVQGAGGYTFGSGTRLTVV.

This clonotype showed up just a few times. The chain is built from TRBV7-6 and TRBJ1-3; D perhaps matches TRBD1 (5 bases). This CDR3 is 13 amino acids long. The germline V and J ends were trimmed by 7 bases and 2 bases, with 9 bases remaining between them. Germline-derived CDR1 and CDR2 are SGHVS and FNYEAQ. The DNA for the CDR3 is TGTGCCAGCAATCCAGGGACTGGAAACACCATATATTTT. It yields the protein CASNPGTGNTIYF.

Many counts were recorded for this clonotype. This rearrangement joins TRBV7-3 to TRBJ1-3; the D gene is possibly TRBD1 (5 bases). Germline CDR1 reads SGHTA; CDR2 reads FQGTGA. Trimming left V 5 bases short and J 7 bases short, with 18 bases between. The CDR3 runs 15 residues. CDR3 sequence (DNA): TGTGCCAGCAGCGTCGACCCGGGCTCAGGGAACACCATATATTTT. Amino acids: CASSVDPGSGNTIYF.

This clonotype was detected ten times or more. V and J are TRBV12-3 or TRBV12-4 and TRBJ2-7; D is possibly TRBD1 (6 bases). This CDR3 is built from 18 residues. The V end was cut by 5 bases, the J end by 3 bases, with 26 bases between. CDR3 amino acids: CASSPPVGTSPKFYEQYF. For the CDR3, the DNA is TGTGCCAGCAGTCCCCCGGTGGGGACAAGTCCGAAATTCTACGAGCAGTACTTC.

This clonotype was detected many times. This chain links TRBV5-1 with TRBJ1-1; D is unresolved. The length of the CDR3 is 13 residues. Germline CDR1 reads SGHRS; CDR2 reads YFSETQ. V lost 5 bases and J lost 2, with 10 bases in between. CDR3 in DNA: TGCGCCAGCAGGTGGGGAACAAACACTGAAGCTTTCTTT. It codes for CASRWGTNTEAFF.

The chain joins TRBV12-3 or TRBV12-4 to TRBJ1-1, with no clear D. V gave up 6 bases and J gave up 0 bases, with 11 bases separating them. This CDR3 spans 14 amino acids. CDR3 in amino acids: CASSRPNMNTEAFF. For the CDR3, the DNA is TGTGCCAGCAGCCGCCCAAATATGAACACTGAAGCTTTCTTT.

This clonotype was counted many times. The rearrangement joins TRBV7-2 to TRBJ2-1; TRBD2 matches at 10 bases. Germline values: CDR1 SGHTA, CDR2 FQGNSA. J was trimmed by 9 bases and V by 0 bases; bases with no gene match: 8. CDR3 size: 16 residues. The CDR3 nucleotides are TGTGCCAGCAGCTTAGCCAGCAGCGGGGGGGTATTTGAGCAGTTCTTC. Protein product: CASSLASSGGVFEQFF.

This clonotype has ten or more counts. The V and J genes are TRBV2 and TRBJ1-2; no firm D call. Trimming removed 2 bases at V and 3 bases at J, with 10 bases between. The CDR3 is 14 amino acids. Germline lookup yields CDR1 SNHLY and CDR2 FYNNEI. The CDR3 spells CASSESHRHYGYTF. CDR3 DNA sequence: TGTGCCAGCAGTGAAAGTCACAGACACTATGGCTACACCTTC.

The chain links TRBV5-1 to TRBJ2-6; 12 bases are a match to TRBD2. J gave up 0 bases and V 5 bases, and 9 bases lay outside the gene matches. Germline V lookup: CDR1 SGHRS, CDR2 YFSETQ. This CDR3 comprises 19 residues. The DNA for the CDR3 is TGCGCCAGCAGAGGGGGGAGGACTAGCGGGATCTCTGGGGCCAACGTCCTGACTTTC. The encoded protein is CASRGGRTSGISGANVLTF.

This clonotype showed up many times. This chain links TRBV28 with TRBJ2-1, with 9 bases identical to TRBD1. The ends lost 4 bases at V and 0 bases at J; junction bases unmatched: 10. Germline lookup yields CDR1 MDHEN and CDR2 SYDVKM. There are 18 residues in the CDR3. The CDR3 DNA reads TGTGCCAGCAGTTCCGGGACAGGGACAAAGAGCTCCTACAATGAGCAGTTCTTC. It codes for CASSSGTGTKSSYNEQFF.

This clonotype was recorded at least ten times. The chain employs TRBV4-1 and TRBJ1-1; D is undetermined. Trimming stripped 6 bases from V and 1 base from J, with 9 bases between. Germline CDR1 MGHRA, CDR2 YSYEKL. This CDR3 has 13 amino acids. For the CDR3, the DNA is TGCGCCAGCAGAGGACCAGGGAACACTGAAGCTTTCTTT. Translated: CASRGPGNTEAFF.

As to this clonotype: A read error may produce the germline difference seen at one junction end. CDR3 nucleotide sequence: TGTGCCAGCAGTCCGACGGCGGGAAGGGACTACGAGCAGTACTTC. This sequence encodes CASSPTAGRDYEQYF. V is TRBV10-3 and J is TRBJ2-7; a weak D match, TRBD2 (6 bases). The CDR3 has 15 amino acids. Germline V CDR1 and CDR2: ENHRY, SYGVKD.

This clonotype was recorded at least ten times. CDR3 sequence reads: CATSDPSSGDGYTF. The CDR3, as DNA: TGTGCCACCAGTGACCCCTCCTCGGGCGATGGCTACACCTTC. V and J are TRBV24-1 and TRBJ1-2, with unresolved D. V lost 4 bases and J lost 6, with 14 bases in between. CDR3 length: 14 amino acids. In germline, CDR1 is KGHDR, CDR2 SFDVKD.

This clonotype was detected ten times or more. The CDR3 loop reads CASSFGQPNSYEQYF. The CDR3 DNA sequence: TGTGCCAGCAGCTTCGGCCAGCCTAACTCCTACGAGCAGTACTTC. The chain uses TRBV11-2 and TRBJ2-7; no definite D call. The germline V gene encodes CDR1 SGHAT and CDR2 FQNNGV. This CDR3 spans 15 amino acids. V shed 3 bases and J shed 0 bases, with 12 bases lying between them.